These T cell receptor beta chains were read from a single sample in a study of T cells in Graves' hyperthyroidism and ophthalmopathy. TCRdb ran MiXCR on the multiplex PCR reads and lists one entry per CDR3 protein. This table holds 730,000 or so distinct CDR3 sequences, about 17% found once. Source material: blood. These receptors were obtained from a woman between 50 and 59 years old with Graves' hyperthyroidism that later progressed to Graves' ophthalmopathy. The CDR3 runs from the conserved cysteine through the conserved F or W. Fields, in order: CDR3 protein, V gene, J gene, D gene, clone size. A D gene is named only where the DNA matches it firmly. Not every row has a clone size; where given, it reads once, few, many or a size class.

CASSLSEALQETQYF	TRBV7-2	TRBJ2-5	.	.
CASSPQLSGHDEAFF	TRBV18	TRBJ1-1	.	many
CASARGLGDTEAFF	TRBV6-1	TRBJ1-1	.	.
CSAREGYTF	TRBV20-1	TRBJ1-2	.	.
CASSSGPGGLEETQYF	TRBV7-2	TRBJ2-5	.	.
CASSQNLDKTEAFF	TRBV3-1	TRBJ1-1	.	many
CASSQVNGANTGELFF	TRBV3-1	TRBJ2-2	.	many
CASSIGLAGGETQYF	TRBV5-1	TRBJ2-5	TRBD2	.
CAISGDLQETQYF	TRBV10-3	TRBJ2-5	.	.
CASSYSYERGRTDTQYF	TRBV6-5	TRBJ2-3	TRBD2	.
CASSLTGQGFDQPQHF	TRBV12-3/TRBV12-4	TRBJ1-5	TRBD1	many
CASSPMAYEQYF	TRBV18	TRBJ2-7	.	many
CAISQVTNTEAFF	TRBV10-3	TRBJ1-1	.	many
CASSQEQLVAETQYF	TRBV3-1	TRBJ2-5	.	.
CASSRGDPGETQYF	TRBV3-1	TRBJ2-5	.	few
CASSLAIPGTRINEKLFF	TRBV12-3/TRBV12-4	TRBJ1-4	.	many
CASQTGQGFQPQHF	TRBV2	TRBJ1-5	TRBD1	.
CASSGQGDEWAQHF	TRBV7-9	TRBJ1-5	TRBD1	.
CASTAVWGSNEKLFF	TRBV2	TRBJ1-4	.	many
CASIRDSPSNTGELFF	TRBV12-3/TRBV12-4	TRBJ2-2	TRBD1	few
CASSPPGPGTYEQYF	TRBV18	TRBJ2-7	.	many
CASSTLAGGREQYF	TRBV5-1	TRBJ2-7	TRBD2	many
CASSLVGLPLHF	TRBV5-5	TRBJ1-6	.	.
CASSISTSVAFF	TRBV19	TRBJ1-1	.	few
CASSLSVGGIGEQYF	TRBV7-8	TRBJ2-7	.	few
CSASEEWGNSEAFF	TRBV20-1	TRBJ1-1	.	.
CASSLDRGLLRNTEAFF	TRBV11-2	TRBJ1-1	TRBD1	few
CASTGTGYNSPLHF	TRBV9	TRBJ1-6	TRBD1	.
CGGAAANTEAFF	TRBV2	TRBJ1-1	.	many
CASSLLAGVTYNEQFF	TRBV27	TRBJ2-1	TRBD2	many
CAIERDGSNTEAFF	TRBV10-3	TRBJ1-1	.	.
CSVDLNMDTEAFF	TRBV29-1	TRBJ1-1	.	few
CSARDNADTQYF	TRBV20-1	TRBJ2-3	.	many
CASSHEGANTEAFF	TRBV4-3	TRBJ1-1	.	.
CASSRDVRGGYTF	TRBV2	TRBJ1-2	.	many
CASSFLVQETQYF	TRBV7-2	TRBJ2-5	.	many
CASSELQGRGSEKLFF	TRBV25-1	TRBJ1-4	.	.
CAWSVRGGALNTQYF	TRBV30	TRBJ2-3	TRBD2	.
CASRTEGTLKNIQYF	TRBV12-3/TRBV12-4	TRBJ2-4	.	once